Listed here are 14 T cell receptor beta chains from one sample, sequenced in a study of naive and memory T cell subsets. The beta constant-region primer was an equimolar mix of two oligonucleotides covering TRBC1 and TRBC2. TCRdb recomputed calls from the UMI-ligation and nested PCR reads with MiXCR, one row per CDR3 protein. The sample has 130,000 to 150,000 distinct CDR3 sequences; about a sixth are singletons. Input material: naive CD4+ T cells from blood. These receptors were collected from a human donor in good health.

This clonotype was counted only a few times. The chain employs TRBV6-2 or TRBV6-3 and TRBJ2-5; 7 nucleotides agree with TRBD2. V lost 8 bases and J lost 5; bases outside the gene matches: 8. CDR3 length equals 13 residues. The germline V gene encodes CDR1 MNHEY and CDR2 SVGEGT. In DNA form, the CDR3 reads TGTGCCAGCCTCCGAAGCGGGATTGAGACCCAGTACTTC. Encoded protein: CASLRSGIETQYF.

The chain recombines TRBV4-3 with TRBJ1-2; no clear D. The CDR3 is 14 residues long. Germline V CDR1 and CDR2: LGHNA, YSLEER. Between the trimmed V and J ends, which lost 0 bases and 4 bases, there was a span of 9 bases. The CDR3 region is CASSQELAGYGYTF. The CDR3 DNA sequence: TGCGCCAGCAGCCAAGAGCTTGCAGGCTATGGCTACACCTTC.

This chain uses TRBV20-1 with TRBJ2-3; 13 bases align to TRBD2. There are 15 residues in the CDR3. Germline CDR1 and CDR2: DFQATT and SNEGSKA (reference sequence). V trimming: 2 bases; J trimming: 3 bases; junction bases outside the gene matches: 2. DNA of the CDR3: TGCAGTGCTAGACCGGGACTAGCGGGAACAGATACGCAGTATTTT. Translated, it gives CSARPGLAGTDTQYF.

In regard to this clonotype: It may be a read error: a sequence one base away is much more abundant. The CDR3 protein is CASNKRAAASTDTQYF. The DNA for the CDR3 is TGTGCCAGCAACAAAAGGGCAGCGGCTAGCACAGATACGCAGTATTTT. J is TRBJ2-3 and V is TRBV7-2; weak D call: TRBD2 (5 bases). The CDR3 spans 16 residues. V dropped 7 bases and J dropped 0 bases, with 17 bases sitting between them. Germline CDR1 reads SGHTA; CDR2 reads FQGNSA.

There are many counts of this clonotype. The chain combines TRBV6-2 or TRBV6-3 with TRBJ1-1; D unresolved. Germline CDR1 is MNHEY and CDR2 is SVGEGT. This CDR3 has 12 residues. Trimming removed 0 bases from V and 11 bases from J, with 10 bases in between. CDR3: CASSYSGGFAFF. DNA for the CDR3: TGTGCCAGCAGTTACTCGGGCGGGTTCGCTTTCTTT.

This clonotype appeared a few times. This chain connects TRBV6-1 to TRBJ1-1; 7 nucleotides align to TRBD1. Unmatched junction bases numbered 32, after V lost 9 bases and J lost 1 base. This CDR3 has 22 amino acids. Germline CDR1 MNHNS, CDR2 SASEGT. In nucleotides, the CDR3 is TGTGCCAGTCCCCCAAACAAACTAATACCTCGACAGGGACCTATAAGGAACACTGAAGCTTTCTTT. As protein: CASPPNKLIPRQGPIRNTEAFF.

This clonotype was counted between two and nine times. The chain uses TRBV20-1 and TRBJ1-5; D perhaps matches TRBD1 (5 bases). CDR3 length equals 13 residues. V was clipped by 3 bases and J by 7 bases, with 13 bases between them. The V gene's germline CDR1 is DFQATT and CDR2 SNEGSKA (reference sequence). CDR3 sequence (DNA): TGCAGTGCTAGTAAGGGGATTTGGCAGCCCCAGCATTTT. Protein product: CSASKGIWQPQHF.

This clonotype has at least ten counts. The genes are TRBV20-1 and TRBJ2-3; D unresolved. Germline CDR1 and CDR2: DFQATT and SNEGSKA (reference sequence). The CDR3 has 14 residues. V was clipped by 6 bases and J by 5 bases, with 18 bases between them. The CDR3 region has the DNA TGCAGTGCCGGCGTCGCCCCCGTGAGAGATACGCAGTATTTT. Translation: CSAGVAPVRDTQYF.

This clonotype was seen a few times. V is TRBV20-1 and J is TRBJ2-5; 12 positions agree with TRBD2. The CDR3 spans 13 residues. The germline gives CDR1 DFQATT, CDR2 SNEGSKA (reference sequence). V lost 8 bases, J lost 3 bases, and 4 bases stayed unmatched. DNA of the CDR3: TGCAGTAAGAGACTAGCGGGAGAAGAGACCCAGTACTTC. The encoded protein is CSKRLAGEETQYF.

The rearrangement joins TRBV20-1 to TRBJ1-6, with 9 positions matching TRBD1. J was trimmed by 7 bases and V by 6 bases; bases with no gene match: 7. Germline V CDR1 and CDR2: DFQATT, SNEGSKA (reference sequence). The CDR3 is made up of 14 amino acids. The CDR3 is CSAINRGQNSPLHF. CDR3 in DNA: TGCAGTGCAATCAACAGGGGGCAGAATTCACCCCTCCACTTT.

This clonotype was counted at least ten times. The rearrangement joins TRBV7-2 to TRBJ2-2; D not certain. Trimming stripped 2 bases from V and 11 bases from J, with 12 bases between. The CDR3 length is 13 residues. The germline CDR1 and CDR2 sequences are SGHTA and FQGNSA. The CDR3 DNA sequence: TGTGCCAGCAGCTTATATCCCCCGGTTGAGCTGTTTTTT. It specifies CASSLYPPVELFF.

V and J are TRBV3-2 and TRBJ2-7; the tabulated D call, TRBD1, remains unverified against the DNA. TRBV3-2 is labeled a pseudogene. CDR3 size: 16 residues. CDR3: CASSRSDRANSYEQYF. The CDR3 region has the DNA TGTGCCAGCAGCCGTTCAGACAGGGCCAACTCCTACGAGCAGTACTTC.

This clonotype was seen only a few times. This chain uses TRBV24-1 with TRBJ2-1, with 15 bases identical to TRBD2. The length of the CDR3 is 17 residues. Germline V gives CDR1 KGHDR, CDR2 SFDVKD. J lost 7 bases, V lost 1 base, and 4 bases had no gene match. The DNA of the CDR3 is TGTGCCACCAGTGATTTAGCCGGGACTAGCGGGAGGAATGAGCAGTTCTTC. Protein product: CATSDLAGTSGRNEQFF.

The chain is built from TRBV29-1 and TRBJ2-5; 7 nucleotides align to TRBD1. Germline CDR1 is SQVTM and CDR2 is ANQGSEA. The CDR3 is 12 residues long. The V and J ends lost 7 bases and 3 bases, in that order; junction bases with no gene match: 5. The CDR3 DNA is TGCAGCGGCTCCGGGACAGAAGAGACCCAGTACTTC. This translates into CSGSGTEETQYF.